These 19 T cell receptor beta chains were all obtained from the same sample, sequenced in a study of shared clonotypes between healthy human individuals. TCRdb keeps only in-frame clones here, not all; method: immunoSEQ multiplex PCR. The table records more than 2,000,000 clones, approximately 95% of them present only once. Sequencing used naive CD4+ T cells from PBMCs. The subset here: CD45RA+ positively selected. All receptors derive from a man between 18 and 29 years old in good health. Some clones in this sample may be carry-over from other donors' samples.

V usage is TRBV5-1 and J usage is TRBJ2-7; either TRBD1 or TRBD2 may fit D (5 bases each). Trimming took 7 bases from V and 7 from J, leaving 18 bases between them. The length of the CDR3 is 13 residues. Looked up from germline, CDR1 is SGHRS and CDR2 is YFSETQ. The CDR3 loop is CASAGTGFEEQYF. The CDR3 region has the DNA TGCGCCAGCGCCGGGACGGGCTTTGAGGAGCAGTACTTC.

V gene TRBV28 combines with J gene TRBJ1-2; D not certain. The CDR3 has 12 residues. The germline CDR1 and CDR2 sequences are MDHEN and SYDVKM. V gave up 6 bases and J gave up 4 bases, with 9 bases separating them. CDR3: CASSYELYGYTF. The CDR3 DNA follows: TGTGCCAGCAGCTACGAACTCTATGGCTACACCTTC.

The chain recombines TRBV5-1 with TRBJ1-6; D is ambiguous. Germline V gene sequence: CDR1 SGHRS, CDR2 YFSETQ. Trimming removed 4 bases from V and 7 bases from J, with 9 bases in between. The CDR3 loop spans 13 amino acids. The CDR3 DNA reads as TGCGCCAGCAGCCGAGCCAGAAATTCACCCCTCCACTTT. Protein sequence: CASSRARNSPLHF.

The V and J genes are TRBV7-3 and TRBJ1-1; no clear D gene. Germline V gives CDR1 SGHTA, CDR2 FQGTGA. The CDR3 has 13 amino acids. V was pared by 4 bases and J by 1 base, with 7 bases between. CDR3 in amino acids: CASSWIQNTEAFF. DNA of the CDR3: TGTGCCAGCAGCTGGATTCAGAACACTGAAGCTTTCTTT.

The CDR3 DNA reads TGTGCCAGCAGCAAAGAGCTAGCGGGAGGTAGTACGAACACCGGGGAGCTGTTTTTT. Translated, it gives CASSKELAGGSTNTGELFF. The V gene is TRBV21-1, the J gene TRBJ2-2; no DNA check was done on the table's D call, TRBD2. TRBV21-1 constitutes a pseudogene. CDR3 length: 19 amino acids.

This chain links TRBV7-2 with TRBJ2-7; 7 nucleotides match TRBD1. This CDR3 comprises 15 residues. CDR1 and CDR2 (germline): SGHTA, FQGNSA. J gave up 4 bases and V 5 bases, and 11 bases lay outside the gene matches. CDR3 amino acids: CASSITGTVPYEQYF. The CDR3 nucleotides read TGTGCCAGCAGCATAACCGGGACAGTCCCATACGAGCAGTACTTC.

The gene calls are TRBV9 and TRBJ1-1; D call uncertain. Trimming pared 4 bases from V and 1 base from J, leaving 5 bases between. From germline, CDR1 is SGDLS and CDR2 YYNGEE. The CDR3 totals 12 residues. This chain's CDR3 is CASSPANTEAFF. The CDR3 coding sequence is TGTGCCAGCAGCCCGGCGAACACTGAAGCTTTCTTT.

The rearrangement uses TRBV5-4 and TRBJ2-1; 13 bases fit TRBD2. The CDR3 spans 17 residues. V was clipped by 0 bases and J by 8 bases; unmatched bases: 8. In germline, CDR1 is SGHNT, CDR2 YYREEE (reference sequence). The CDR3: CASSLGRGTSGTDEQFF. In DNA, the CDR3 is TGTGCCAGCAGCTTGGGAAGGGGGACTAGCGGGACAGATGAGCAGTTCTTC.

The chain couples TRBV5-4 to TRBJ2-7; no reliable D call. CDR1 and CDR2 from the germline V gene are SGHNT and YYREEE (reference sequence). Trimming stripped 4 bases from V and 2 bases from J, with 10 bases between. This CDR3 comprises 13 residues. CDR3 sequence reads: CASSGQNTYEQYF. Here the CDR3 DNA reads TGTGCCAGCAGCGGGCAGAATACCTACGAGCAGTACTTC.

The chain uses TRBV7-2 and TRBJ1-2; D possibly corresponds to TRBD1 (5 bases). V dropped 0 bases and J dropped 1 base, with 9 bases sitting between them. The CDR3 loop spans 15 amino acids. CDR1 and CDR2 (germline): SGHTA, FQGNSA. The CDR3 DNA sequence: TGTGCCAGCAGCTTAGCGTGGGGCAGTAACTATGGCTACACCTTC. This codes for CASSLAWGSNYGYTF.

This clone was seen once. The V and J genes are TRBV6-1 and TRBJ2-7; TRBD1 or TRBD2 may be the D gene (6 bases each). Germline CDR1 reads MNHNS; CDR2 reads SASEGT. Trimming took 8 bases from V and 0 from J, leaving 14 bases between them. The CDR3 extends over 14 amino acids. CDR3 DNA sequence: TGTGCCAGCGGGGGGCTCATCAGCTCCTACGAGCAGTACTTC. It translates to CASGGLISSYEQYF.

The CDR3 DNA reads TGTGCCAGCAGCTTAGTTCACAGGGGGTCCGGGGAGCTGTTTTTT. It specifies CASSLVHRGSGELFF. The V call is TRBV7-3, the J call TRBJ2-2; 8 bases are a match to TRBD1. Germline trimming cut 2 bases from V and 6 bases from J; bases unmatched to any gene: 5. Germline V gene sequence: CDR1 SGHTA, CDR2 FQGTGA. The CDR3 has 15 residues.

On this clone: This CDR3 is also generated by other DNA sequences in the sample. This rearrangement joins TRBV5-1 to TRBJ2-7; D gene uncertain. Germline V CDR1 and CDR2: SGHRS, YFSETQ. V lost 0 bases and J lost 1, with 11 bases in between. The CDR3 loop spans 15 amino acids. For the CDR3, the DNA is TGCGCCAGCAGCTTGGGTGGTTCCGAATCCTACGAGCAGTACTTC. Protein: CASSLGGSESYEQYF.

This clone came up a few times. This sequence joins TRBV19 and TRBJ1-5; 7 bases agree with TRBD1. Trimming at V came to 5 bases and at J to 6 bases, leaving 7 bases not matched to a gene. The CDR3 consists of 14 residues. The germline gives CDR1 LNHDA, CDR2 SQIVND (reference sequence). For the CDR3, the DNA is TGTGCCAGTAGTGTACAGGGGAGCGGTCAGCCCCAGCATTTT. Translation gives CASSVQGSGQPQHF. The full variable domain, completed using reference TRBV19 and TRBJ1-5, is DGGITQSPKYLFRKEGQNVTLSCEQNLNHDAMYWYRQDPGQGLRLIYYSQIVNDFQKGDIAEGYSVSREKKESFPLTVTSAQKNPTAFYLCASSVQGSGQPQHFGDGTRLSIL.

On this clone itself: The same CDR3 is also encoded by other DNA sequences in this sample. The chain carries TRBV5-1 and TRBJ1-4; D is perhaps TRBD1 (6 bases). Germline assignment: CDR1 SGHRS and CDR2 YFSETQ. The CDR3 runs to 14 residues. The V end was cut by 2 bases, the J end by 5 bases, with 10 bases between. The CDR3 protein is CASSFGQTNEKLFF. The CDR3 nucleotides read TGCGCCAGCAGCTTTGGACAGACGAATGAAAAACTGTTTTTT.

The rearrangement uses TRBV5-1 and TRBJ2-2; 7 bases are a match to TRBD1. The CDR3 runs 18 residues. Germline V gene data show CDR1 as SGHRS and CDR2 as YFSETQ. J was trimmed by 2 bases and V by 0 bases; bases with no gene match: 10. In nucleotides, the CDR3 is TGCGCCAGCAGCTTGGGACAGGGTAATAGATTTAACACCGGGGAGCTGTTTTTT. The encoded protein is CASSLGQGNRFNTGELFF.

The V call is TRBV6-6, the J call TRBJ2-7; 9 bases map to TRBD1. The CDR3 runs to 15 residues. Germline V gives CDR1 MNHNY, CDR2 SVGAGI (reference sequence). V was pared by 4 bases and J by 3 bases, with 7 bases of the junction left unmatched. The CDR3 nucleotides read TGTGCCAGCAGTTCTCCGGGACAGGGTGGCTACGAGCAGTACTTC. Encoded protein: CASSSPGQGGYEQYF.

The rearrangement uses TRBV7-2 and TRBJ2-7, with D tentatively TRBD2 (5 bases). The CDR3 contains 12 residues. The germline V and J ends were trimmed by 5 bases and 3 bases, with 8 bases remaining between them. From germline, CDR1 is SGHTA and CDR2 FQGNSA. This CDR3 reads CASSRTFYEQYF. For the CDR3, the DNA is TGTGCCAGCAGCCGGACTTTCTACGAGCAGTACTTC. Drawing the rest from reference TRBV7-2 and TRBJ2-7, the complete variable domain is GAGVSQSPSNKVTEKGKDVELRCDPISGHTALYWYRQSLGQGLEFLIYFQGNSAPDKSGLPSDRFSAERTGGSVSTLTIQRTQQEDSAVYLCASSRTFYEQYFGPGTRLTVT.

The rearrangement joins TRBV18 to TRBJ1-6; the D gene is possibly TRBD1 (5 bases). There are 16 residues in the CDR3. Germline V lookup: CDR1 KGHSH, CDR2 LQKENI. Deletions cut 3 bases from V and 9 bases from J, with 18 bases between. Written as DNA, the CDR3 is TGTGCCAGCTCACCGGCGGGGCGGGAATCACGTTCACCCCTCCACTTT. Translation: CASSPAGRESRSPLHF.